A single T cell receptor (beta chain) is shown here with its context. Study processing details: For nucleated cells, counts were estimated from reference gene primer amplification. TCRdb keeps only in-frame clones here, not all; method: immunoSEQ multiplex PCR. V and J calls and clone size come straight from that table; D and trimming were deduced from the DNA. The data show 43,000 or so clones, roughly 80% seen once. This sample is drawn from a study of blood T cell repertoires in COVID-19. Study information: The origin of the acute and convalescent COVID-19 samples was the United States, Italy and Spain. Sources were T cells, B-cell-depleted T cells, or PBMCs; the material itself was cDNA or gDNA.

CDR3 length: 18 amino acids. This TCR was recovered from a woman aged 60-70 years with acute or convalescent COVID-19. The J gene is TRBJ1-3, the V gene TRBV21-1; TRBD1, as called in the table, went unchecked against the DNA. TRBV21-1 is tagged as a pseudogene. The source material was peripheral blood. CDR3 in DNA: TGTGCCAGCAGCAAAGCCCTACCCAGGGACAGCTCTGGAAACACCATATATTTT. Residues: CASSKALPRDSSGNTIYF.